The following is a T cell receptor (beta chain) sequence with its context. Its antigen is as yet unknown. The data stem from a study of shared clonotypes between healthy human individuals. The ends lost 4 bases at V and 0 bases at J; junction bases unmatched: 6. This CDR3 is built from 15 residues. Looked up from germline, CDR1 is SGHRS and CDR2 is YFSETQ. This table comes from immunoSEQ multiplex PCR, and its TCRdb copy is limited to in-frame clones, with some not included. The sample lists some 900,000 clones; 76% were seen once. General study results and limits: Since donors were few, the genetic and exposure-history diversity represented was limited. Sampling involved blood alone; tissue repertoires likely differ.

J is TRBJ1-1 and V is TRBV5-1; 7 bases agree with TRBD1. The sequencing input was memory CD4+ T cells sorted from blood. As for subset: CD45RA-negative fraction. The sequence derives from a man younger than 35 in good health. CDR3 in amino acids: CASSRDSLVNTEAFF. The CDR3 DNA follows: TGCGCCAGCAGCCGGGACAGTTTGGTGAACACTGAAGCTTTCTTT. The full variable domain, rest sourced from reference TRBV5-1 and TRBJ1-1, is KAGVTQTPRYLIKTRGQQVTLSCSPISGHRSVSWYQQTPGQGLQFLFEYFSETQRNKGNFPGRFSGRQFSNSRSEMNVSTLELGDSALYLCASSRDSLVNTEAFFGQGTRLTVV.